The 21 T cell receptor beta chains listed next were all sequenced from one sample in a study of T-cell memory formation after mild COVID-19. In TCRdb, the 5' RACE reads were re-called with MiXCR into one record per CDR3 protein. The sample lists under 450,000 distinct CDR3 sequences; 23% were seen once. The material sequenced was PBMCs or a T cell subset sorted from them (not recorded which). Receptors were obtained from an adult woman who had mild COVID-19 (a few samples of this study predate the infection). Cell type and time point are not known.

The chain is built from TRBV4-1 and TRBJ1-2; D is unclear. The CDR3 totals 13 residues. Germline V gene lookup returns CDR1 MGHRA and CDR2 YSYEKL. V was pared by 3 bases and J by 5 bases, with 10 bases between. The CDR3 DNA reads TGCGCCAGCAGCCAGTCGTGGGATTATGGCTACACCTTC. Amino acids: CASSQSWDYGYTF.

The chain combines TRBV7-2 with TRBJ2-2; a possible D gene is TRBD1 (6 bases). The CDR3 contains 15 residues. V was pared by 4 bases and J by 0 bases, with 9 bases between. The V gene's germline CDR1 is SGHTA and CDR2 FQGNSA. CDR3: CASSYDRSNTGELFF. The CDR3 DNA reads TGTGCCAGCAGCTACGACAGGTCGAACACCGGGGAGCTGTTTTTT. Supplemented by reference TRBV7-2 and TRBJ2-2, the full variable domain reads GAGVSQSPSNKVTEKGKDVELRCDPISGHTALYWYRQSLGQGLEFLIYFQGNSAPDKSGLPSDRFSAERTGGSVSTLTIQRTQQEDSAVYLCASSYDRSNTGELFFGEGSRLTVL.

This clonotype has only a few counts. V gene TRBV4-1 combines with J gene TRBJ2-7; the match to TRBD1 covers 8 bases. Germline trimming cut 4 bases from V and 4 bases from J; bases unmatched to any gene: 9. CDR1 is MGHRA and CDR2 is YSYEKL in the germline V gene. The CDR3 runs 15 residues. The CDR3, as DNA: TGCGCCAGCAGCCTAGAGGACAGGGTGATATACGAGCAGTACTTC. The encoded protein is CASSLEDRVIYEQYF.

J is TRBJ2-2 and V is TRBV27; the D is unclear. The V and J ends lost 6 bases and 8 bases respectively, with 13 bases between them. The CDR3 is made up of 13 amino acids. The germline V gene encodes CDR1 MNHEY and CDR2 SMNVEV (reference sequence). DNA of the CDR3: TGTGCCAGCAGCGAAAGAGTGGGAGGGGAGCTGTTTTTT. Its translation: CASSERVGGELFF.

The chain links TRBV7-9 to TRBJ2-1, with TRBD1 identical over 11 bases. With V trimmed by 6 bases and J by 10 bases, 8 bases remained unmatched. The CDR3 contains 14 residues. CDR1 and CDR2 from the germline V gene are SEHNR and FQNEAQ (reference sequence). The CDR3 region is CASSSGQGAEEQFF. CDR3 sequence (DNA): TGTGCCAGCAGTTCTGGACAGGGGGCCGAAGAGCAGTTCTTC.

This clonotype was picked up a small number of times. The chain uses TRBV12-3 or TRBV12-4 and TRBJ2-3; 9 bases fit TRBD2. The CDR3 contains 15 residues. J lost 4 bases, V lost 5 bases, and 7 bases had no gene match. The CDR3 loop is CASSRAGGPPDTQYF. DNA for the CDR3: TGTGCCAGCAGTCGGGCGGGAGGGCCGCCAGATACGCAGTATTTT.

The rearrangement uses TRBV5-1 and TRBJ2-7, with TRBD2 matching 7 bases. The J segment lost 2 bases and the V segment lost 5 bases, leaving 4 bases of the junction unmatched. Per the germline V gene, CDR1 is SGHRS and CDR2 is YFSETQ. The CDR3 totals 13 residues. CDR3 coding DNA: TGCGCCAGCAGTGCTGCGGGGGCCTACGAGCAGTACTTC. Its protein is CASSAAGAYEQYF.

The chain employs TRBV6-2 or TRBV6-3 and TRBJ2-4, with unresolved D. CDR1 MNHEY and CDR2 SVGEGT come from the germline V gene. The CDR3 totals 15 residues. The V end lost 0 bases, the J end lost 1 base, and 7 bases lay between the germline ends. CDR3 DNA sequence: TGTGCCAGCAGTTACTCGGAGACGGCCAAAAACATTCAGTACTTC. Translating it yields CASSYSETAKNIQYF.

The rearrangement uses TRBV7-9 and TRBJ1-1; maybe TRBD1 (5 bases). The CDR3 totals 15 residues. Trimming stripped 2 bases from V and 6 bases from J, with 16 bases between. From germline, CDR1 is SEHNR and CDR2 FQNEAQ (reference sequence). CDR3 DNA sequence: TGTGCCAGCAGCTTAAGGTTTCCCACGGGGGCTGAAGCTTTCTTT. It encodes CASSLRFPTGAEAFF.

The chain uses TRBV7-2 and TRBJ2-5; D possibly corresponds to TRBD2 (5 bases). CDR1 and CDR2 from the germline V gene are SGHTA and FQGNSA. Trimming cost V 0 bases and J 1 base, with 12 bases left between them. CDR3 length: 16 residues. CDR3: CASSLAQTGIQETQYF. The CDR3 nucleotides read TGTGCCAGCAGCTTAGCGCAGACGGGGATCCAAGAGACCCAGTACTTC. Drawing the rest from reference TRBV7-2 and TRBJ2-5, the complete variable domain is GAGVSQSPSNKVTEKGKDVELRCDPISGHTALYWYRQSLGQGLEFLIYFQGNSAPDKSGLPSDRFSAERTGGSVSTLTIQRTQQEDSAVYLCASSLAQTGIQETQYFGPGTRLLVL.

This clonotype has a handful of counts. The chain employs TRBV7-9 and TRBJ1-5; 7 positions match TRBD1. Trimming cost V 5 bases and J 5 bases; bases outside gene matches: 9. The CDR3 has 15 amino acids. The V gene's germline CDR1 is SEHNR and CDR2 FQNEAQ (reference sequence). Written as DNA, the CDR3 is TGTGCCAGCAGCCCTCCGGGACAGATGCATCAGCCCCAGCATTTT. As protein: CASSPPGQMHQPQHF. Full variable domain (outside the CDR3, taken from reference TRBV7-9 and TRBJ1-5): DTGVSQNPRHKITKRGQNVTFRCDPISEHNRLYWYRQTLGQGPEFLTYFQNEAQLEKSRLLSDRFSAERPKGSFSTLEIQRTEQGDSAMYLCASSPPGQMHQPQHFGDGTRLSIL.

This clonotype was counted between two and nine times. The chain links TRBV6-1 to TRBJ2-1; tentative D call: TRBD1 (6 bases). V shed 2 bases and J shed 7 bases, with 21 bases lying between them. The CDR3 loop spans 17 amino acids. Germline loops: CDR1 MNHNS, CDR2 SASEGT. The chain's CDR3 is CASSEIQGIIQGNEQFF. The CDR3 coding sequence is TGTGCCAGCAGTGAAATACAGGGAATCATCCAGGGTAATGAGCAGTTCTTC.

This clonotype has more than one count but fewer than ten. The chain has TRBV27 and TRBJ2-7; 7 nucleotides align to TRBD2. Germline V CDR1 and CDR2: MNHEY, SMNVEV (reference sequence). The CDR3 is 14 residues long. V trimming: 6 bases; J trimming: 5 bases; junction bases outside the gene matches: 10. The DNA of the CDR3 is TGTGCCAGCAGCCAGCGGGGCCTTGGGGACGAGCAGTACTTC. Translated, it gives CASSQRGLGDEQYF.

CDR3 nucleotides: TGTGCCAGCAGCTTCCGAAAAGACTCCGGGGAGCTGTTTTTT. Its translation is CASSFRKDSGELFF. The chain couples TRBV7-6 to TRBJ2-2; D uncertain. Between the trimmed V and J ends, which lost 3 bases and 6 bases, there was a span of 11 bases. Germline CDR1 is SGHVS and CDR2 is FNYEAQ. The CDR3 is made up of 14 amino acids.

This sequence joins TRBV20-1 and TRBJ2-1, with 8 bases aligning to TRBD2. Germline V gives CDR1 DFQATT, CDR2 SNEGSKA (reference sequence). The trim removed 6 bases at V and 1 base at J, leaving 14 bases unmatched. The length of the CDR3 is 17 residues. The CDR3 region has the DNA TGCAGTGCGAACCTCCCTGTCGGGGGGGTGTCCTACAATGAGCAGTTCTTC. Amino acid sequence: CSANLPVGGVSYNEQFF.

The chain couples TRBV10-3 to TRBJ1-1; no clear D gene. The V gene lost 2 bases and the J gene lost 0 bases, with 7 bases spanning the gap. CDR3 length equals 14 residues. CDR1 ENHRY and CDR2 SYGVKD come from the germline V gene. The CDR3 here is CAISEPRLNTEAFF. The DNA for the CDR3 is TGTGCCATCAGTGAGCCCAGGCTGAACACTGAAGCTTTCTTT.

DNA of the CDR3: TGTGCCAGCAGGACCGGGACTAGTAACACCGGGGAGCTGTTTTTT. Its protein is CASRTGTSNTGELFF. The V gene is TRBV7-3, the J gene TRBJ2-2; 8 bases match TRBD2. From germline, CDR1 is SGHTA and CDR2 FQGTGA. The CDR3 has 15 amino acids. The J segment lost 2 bases and the V segment lost 6 bases, leaving 5 bases of the junction unmatched.

This clonotype was seen only a few times. The rearrangement links TRBV18 to TRBJ2-5; D remains unclear. This CDR3 comprises 13 residues. V was pared by 5 bases and J by 2 bases, with 9 bases between. Germline-derived CDR1 and CDR2 are KGHSH and LQKENI. CDR3 residues: CASSAREQETQYF. As DNA, the CDR3 is TGTGCCAGCTCAGCAAGAGAACAAGAGACCCAGTACTTC.

V is TRBV7-2 and J is TRBJ1-1; TRBD1 agrees at 8 bases. The CDR3 consists of 12 residues. Trimming at V came to 5 bases and at J to 11 bases, leaving 7 bases not matched to a gene. Germline lookup yields CDR1 SGHTA and CDR2 FQGNSA. The CDR3 loop reads CASSTRTGSAFF. Written as DNA, the CDR3 is TGTGCCAGCAGCACCCGGACAGGGAGTGCTTTCTTT.

The J gene is TRBJ2-1, the V gene TRBV20-1; 7 nucleotides agree with TRBD2. V lost 1 base and J lost 9; bases outside the gene matches: 12. CDR1 is DFQATT, CDR2 SNEGSKA, per germline (reference sequence). CDR3 length equals 15 residues. CDR3 nucleotides: TGCAGTGCTAGAGCTAGCCCGGGGGGTTTGGGTGAGCAGTTCTTC. Amino acid sequence: CSARASPGGLGEQFF.

The V and J genes are TRBV3-1 and TRBJ2-3, with D tentatively TRBD2 (5 bases). V was clipped by 0 bases and J by 11 bases, with 15 bases between them. CDR1 LGHDT and CDR2 YNNKEL come from the germline V gene (reference sequence). The CDR3 is made up of 14 amino acids. CDR3 sequence (DNA): TGTGCCAGCAGCCAAGACCCCGGGAATCCTTTGCAGTATTTT. Amino acid sequence: CASSQDPGNPLQYF.